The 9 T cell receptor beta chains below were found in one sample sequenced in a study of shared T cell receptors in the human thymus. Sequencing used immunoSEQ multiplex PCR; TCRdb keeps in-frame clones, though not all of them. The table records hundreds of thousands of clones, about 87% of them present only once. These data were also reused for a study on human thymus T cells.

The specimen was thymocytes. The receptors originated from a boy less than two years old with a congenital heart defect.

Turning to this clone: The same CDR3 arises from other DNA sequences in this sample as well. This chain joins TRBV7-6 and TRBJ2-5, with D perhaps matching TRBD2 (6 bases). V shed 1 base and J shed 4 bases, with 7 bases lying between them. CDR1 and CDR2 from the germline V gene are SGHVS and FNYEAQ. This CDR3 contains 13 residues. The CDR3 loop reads CASSLVGGETQYF. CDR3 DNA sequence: TGTGCCAGCAGCTTAGTGGGGGGAGAGACCCAGTACTTC.

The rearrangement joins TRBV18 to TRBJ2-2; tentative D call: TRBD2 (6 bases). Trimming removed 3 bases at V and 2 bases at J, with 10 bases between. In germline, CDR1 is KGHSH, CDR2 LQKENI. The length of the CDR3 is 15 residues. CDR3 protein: CASSPAGKNTGELFF. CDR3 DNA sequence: TGTGCCAGCTCACCGGCGGGGAAAAACACCGGGGAGCTGTTTTTT.

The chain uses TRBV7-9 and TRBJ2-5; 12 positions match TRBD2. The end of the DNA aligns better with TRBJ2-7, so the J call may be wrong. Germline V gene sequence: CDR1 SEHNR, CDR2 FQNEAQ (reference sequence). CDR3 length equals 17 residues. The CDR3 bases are TGTGCCAGCAGCCACACTAGCGGGGGGCCTGACTCCTACGAGCAGTACTTC. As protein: CASSHTSGGPDSYEQYF.

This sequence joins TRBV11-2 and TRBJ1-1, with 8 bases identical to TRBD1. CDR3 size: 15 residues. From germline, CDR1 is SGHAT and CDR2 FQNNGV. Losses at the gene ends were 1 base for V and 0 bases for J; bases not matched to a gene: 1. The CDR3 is CASSLGDRMNTEAFF. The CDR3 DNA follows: TGTGCCAGCAGCTTAGGGGACAGGATGAACACTGAAGCTTTCTTT.

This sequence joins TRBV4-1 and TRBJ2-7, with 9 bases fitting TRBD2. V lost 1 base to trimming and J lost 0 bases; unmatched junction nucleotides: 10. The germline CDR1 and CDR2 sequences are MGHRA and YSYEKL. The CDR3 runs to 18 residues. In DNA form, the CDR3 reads TGCGCCAGCAGCCAAGCCGAGGTGGAGCGGGAGGACTCCTACGAGCAGTACTTC. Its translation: CASSQAEVEREDSYEQYF.

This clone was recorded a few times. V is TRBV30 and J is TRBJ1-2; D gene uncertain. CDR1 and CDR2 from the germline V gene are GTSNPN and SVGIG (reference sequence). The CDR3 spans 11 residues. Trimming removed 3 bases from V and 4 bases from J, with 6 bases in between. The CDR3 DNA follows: TGTGCCTGGAGCAGATTCTATGGCTACACCTTC. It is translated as CAWSRFYGYTF.

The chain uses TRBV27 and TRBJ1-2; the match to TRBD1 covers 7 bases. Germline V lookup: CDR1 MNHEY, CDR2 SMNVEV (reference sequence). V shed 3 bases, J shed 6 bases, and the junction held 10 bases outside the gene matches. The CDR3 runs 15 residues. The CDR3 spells CASSLEGALLDGYTF. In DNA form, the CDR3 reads TGTGCCAGCAGTTTGGAGGGGGCGTTATTGGATGGCTACACCTTC.

CDR3 in DNA: TGTGCCAGCAGCTTAGCCCGATGGGGGACAGGGGGCGGTTGGACTGAAGCTTTCTTT. This encodes CASSLARWGTGGGWTEAFF. The chain recombines TRBV11-2 with TRBJ1-1; TRBD1 matches 12 bases. In germline, CDR1 is SGHAT, CDR2 FQNNGV. Germline trimming cut 1 base from V and 5 bases from J; bases unmatched to any gene: 14. The CDR3 contains 19 residues. The entire variable domain, with the rest obtained from reference TRBV11-2 and TRBJ1-1, is as follows: EAGVAQSPRYKIIEKRQSVAFWCNPISGHATLYWYQQILGQGPKLLIQFQNNGVVDDSQLPKDRFSAERLKGVDSTLKIQPAKLEDSAVYLCASSLARWGTGGGWTEAFFGQGTRLTVV.

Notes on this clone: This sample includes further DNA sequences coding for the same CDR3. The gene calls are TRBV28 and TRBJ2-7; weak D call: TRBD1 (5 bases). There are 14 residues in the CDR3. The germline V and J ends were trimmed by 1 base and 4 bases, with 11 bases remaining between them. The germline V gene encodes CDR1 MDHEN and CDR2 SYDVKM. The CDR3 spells CASSLSGSLYEQYF. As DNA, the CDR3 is TGTGCCAGCAGTTTATCAGGGTCTTTATACGAGCAGTACTTC.